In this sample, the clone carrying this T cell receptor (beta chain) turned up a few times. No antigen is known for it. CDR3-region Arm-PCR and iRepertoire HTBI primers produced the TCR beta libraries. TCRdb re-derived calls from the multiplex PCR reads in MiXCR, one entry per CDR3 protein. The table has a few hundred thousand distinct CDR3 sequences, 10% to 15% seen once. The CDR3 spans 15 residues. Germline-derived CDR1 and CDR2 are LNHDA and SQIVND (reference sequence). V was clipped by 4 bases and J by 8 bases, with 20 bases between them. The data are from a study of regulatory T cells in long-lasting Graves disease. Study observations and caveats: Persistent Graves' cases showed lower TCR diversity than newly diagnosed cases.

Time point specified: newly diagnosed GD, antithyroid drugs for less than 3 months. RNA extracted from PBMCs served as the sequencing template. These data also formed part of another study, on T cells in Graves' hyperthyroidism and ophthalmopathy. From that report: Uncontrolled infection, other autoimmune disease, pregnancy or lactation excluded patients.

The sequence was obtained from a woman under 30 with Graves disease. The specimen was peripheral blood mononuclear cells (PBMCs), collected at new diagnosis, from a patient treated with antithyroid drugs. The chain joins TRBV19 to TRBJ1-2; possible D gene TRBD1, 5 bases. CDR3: CASSKIGREREGYTF. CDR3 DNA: TGTGCCAGTAGTAAGATCGGCAGGGAGAGGGAAGGCTACACCTTC.